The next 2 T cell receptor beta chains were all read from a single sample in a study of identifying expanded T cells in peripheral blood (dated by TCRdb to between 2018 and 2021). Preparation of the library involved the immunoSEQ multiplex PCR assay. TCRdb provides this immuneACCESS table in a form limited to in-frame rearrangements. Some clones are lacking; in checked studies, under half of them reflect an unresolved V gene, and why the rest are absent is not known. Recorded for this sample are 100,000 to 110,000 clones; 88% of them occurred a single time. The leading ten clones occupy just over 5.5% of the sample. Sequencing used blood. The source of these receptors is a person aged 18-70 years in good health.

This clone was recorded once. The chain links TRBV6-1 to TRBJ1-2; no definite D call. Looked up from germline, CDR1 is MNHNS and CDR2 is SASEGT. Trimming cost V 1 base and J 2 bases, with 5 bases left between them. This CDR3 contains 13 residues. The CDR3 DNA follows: TGTGCCAGCAGTGAAGGGATCAACTATGGCTACACCTTC. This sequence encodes CASSEGINYGYTF.

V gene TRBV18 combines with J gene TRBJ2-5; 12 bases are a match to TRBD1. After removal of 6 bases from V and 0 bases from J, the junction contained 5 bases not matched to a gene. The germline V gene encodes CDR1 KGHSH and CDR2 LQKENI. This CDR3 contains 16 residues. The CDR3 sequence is CASSGGQGANQETQYF. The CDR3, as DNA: TGTGCCAGCTCGGGGGGACAGGGGGCCAACCAAGAGACCCAGTACTTC. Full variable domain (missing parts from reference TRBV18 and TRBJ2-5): NAGVMQNPRHLVRRRGQEARLRCSPMKGHSHVYWYRQLPEEGLKFMVYLQKENIIDESGMPKERFSAEFPKEGPSILRIQQVVRGDSAAYFCASSGGQGANQETQYFGPGTRLLVL.